This T cell receptor beta chain was captured by sequencing in a study of response to subunit inactivated influenza vaccine. This clonotype was observed at least ten times. Its specificity is unknown. One entry per CDR3 protein, called by TCRdb with MiXCR from the RT-PCR reads. The table lists approximately 730,000 distinct CDR3 sequences, approximately 15% of them singletons. General study points: Authors proposed each seasonal influenza vaccination draws in few new T cells.

The V end lost 8 bases, the J end lost 4 bases, and 17 bases lay between the germline ends. The germline CDR1 and CDR2 sequences are WNHNN and SYGVQD (reference sequence). The length of the CDR3 is 14 residues. The sample in question was PBMCs from blood, obtained about 14 days before vaccination. The TCR was taken from a man aged 45-65 years who received an inactivated influenza vaccine. The rearrangement uses TRBV10-1 and TRBJ1-1, with D possibly TRBD1 on 5 matching bases. Here the CDR3 DNA reads TGCGCCAGCCGCCCGTCGAAGGGGATCACTGAAGCTTTCTTT. Amino acid sequence: CASRPSKGITEAFF.